This entry describes one T cell receptor beta chain. What it binds is unknown. Germline V gene lookup returns CDR1 KGHSH and CDR2 LQKENI. The CDR3 length is 16 residues. V lost 3 bases to trimming and J lost 1 base; unmatched junction nucleotides: 3. Treatment in this sample: approximately 11-day PBMC culture with coronavirus spike peptide pools or control peptides (ViraFEST assay). The data were obtained in a study of vaccination and CD4 T cells after COVID-19. With the Oncomine TCR Beta short-read assay, DNA from cultured CD4+ T cells was sequenced. TCRdb analysed the PCR reads with MiXCR anew, one entry per CDR3 protein. This sample carries 11,000 or so distinct CDR3 sequences, 35% to 55% of them seen once, and the ten largest clones take about 18%.

The sequenced sample was cultured CD4+ T cells from blood. The rearrangement joins TRBV18 to TRBJ2-3; 11 nucleotides line up with TRBD2. The source is a human donor with COVID-19. CDR3 nucleotides: TGTGCCAGCTCACCCTTGGGACTAGCGGGCACAGATACGCAGTATTTT. Translated, it gives CASSPLGLAGTDTQYF. Using reference TRBV18 and TRBJ2-3 for the parts outside the CDR3, the full variable domain is NAGVMQNPRHLVRRRGQEARLRCSPMKGHSHVYWYRQLPEEGLKFMVYLQKENIIDESGMPKERFSAEFPKEGPSILRIQQVVRGDSAAYFCASSPLGLAGTDTQYFGPGTRLTVL.